What follows describes a single T cell receptor (beta chain). Its antigen is unidentified. Harvested at least 2 cm beyond the tumor margin, adjacent lung showed no atypia. The data derive from a study of T cells in localized non-small cell lung cancer. Whole-study findings and limits: Uninvolved adjacent lung had higher T cell clonality than tumor and all other tissues.

From germline, CDR1 is SGHDN and CDR2 FVKESK. V lost 3 bases and J 2 bases, leaving 14 bases between the germline ends. The CDR3 totals 17 residues. The protocol was immunoSEQ multiplex PCR, while the TCRdb copy is restricted to in-frame clones and leaves out a portion. The sample consists of 1,500 to 2,000 clones, about 25% of them appearing once. The chain uses TRBV14 and TRBJ2-6; D remains ambiguous. Here the sequenced sample was normal lung tissue next to the tumor, taken before any cancer treatment. This sequence was found in a female donor of 60 years or more with stage I lung adenocarcinoma. CDR3 region: CASSHLDRATGANVLTF. The CDR3, as DNA: TGTGCCAGCAGCCATCTTGATCGAGCAACTGGGGCCAACGTCCTGACTTTC.